The sequence of this T cell receptor (beta chain) was determined in a study of blood T cells in healthy people across ages. Study details: About one barcoded beta molecule was captured per two T cells (by template switching).

Study outcomes and limitations: The study found more naive CD4+ cells and higher diversity in long-lived than aged donors. Researchers deemed the diversity estimates from one million T cells underestimates.

Ranging in age from about 6 to 100, the donors were healthy Caucasian individuals from Russia. On this clonotype: The antigen remains undetermined.

A second roughly 7 to 11 cycle PCR used barcoded and J-beta primers. TCRdb re-analysed the 5' RACE reads in MiXCR, keeping a single row per CDR3 protein. The sample lists 1.6 million or so distinct CDR3 sequences; about 31% were seen once. The germline V gene encodes CDR1 SGHVS and CDR2 FQNEAQ. V was pared by 5 bases and J by 3 bases, with 7 bases of the junction left unmatched. This CDR3 has 14 amino acids. The origin of this receptor is a woman aged 25 to 39 in good health. This rearrangement joins TRBV7-8 to TRBJ2-7; the match to TRBD1 covers 7 bases. What was sequenced was blood. The CDR3 DNA is TGTGCCAGCAGCCACCGGGGACAGCACTACGAGCAGTACTTC. Its translation: CASSHRGQHYEQYF.